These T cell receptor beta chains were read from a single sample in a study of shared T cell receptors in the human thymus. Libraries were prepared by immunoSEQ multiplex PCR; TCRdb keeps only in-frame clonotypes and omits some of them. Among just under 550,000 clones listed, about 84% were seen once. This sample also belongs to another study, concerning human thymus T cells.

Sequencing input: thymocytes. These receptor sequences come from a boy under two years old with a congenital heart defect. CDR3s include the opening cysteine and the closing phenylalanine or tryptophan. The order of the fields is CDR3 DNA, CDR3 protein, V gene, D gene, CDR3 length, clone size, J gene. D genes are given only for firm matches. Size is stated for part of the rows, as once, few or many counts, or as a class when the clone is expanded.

TGCAGCGTTCAAGAGTTGGACAGGAACACTGAAGCTTTCTTT | CSVQELDRNTEAFF | TRBV29-1 | - | 14 | - | TRBJ1-1
TGTGCCAGCAGCTTGGGAGAGGGCGGGCAACCCCCCTACGAGCAGTACTTC | CASSLGEGGQPPYEQYF | TRBV5-4 | - | 17 | - | TRBJ2-7
TGTGCCACCAGCGGGTGGGCGGGAGATACGCAGTATTTT | CATSGWAGDTQYF | TRBV15 | - | 13 | - | TRBJ2-3
TGTGCCAGCAGTTTGCGGGCAGACTGGGTTTACGAGCAGTACTTC | CASSLRADWVYEQYF | TRBV27 | - | 15 | once | TRBJ2-7
TGTGCCAGCAGCTTGGATGAGCGGGAGTCCGGGGAGCTGTTTTTT | CASSLDERESGELFF | TRBV5-4 | TRBD2 | 15 | - | TRBJ2-2
TGTGCCAGCAGCCCGAGCGACAATGAGCAGTTCTTC | CASSPSDNEQFF | TRBV9 | - | 12 | once | TRBJ2-1
TGTGCCAGCAGCTTAGCGCGGAGGGGTGGCTCCTACGAGCAGTACTTC | CASSLARRGGSYEQYF | TRBV7-8 | - | 16 | - | TRBJ2-7
TGTGCCAGCCCACCAGGCATTAGCACAGATACGCAGTATTTT | CASPPGISTDTQYF | TRBV6-6 | - | 14 | - | TRBJ2-3
TGTGCCAGTAGTATGACAGACTACTATGGCTACACCTTC | CASSMTDYYGYTF | TRBV19 | - | 13 | - | TRBJ1-2
TGTGCCAGCAGCTTGGAACAGCCAGGTACTGGAAACACCATATATTTT | CASSLEQPGTGNTIYF | TRBV5-6 | - | 16 | - | TRBJ1-3
TGTGCCAGCAAGGGTCCGGGATATCATCACATCACAGATACGCAGTATTTT | CASKGPGYHHITDTQYF | TRBV27 | - | 17 | - | TRBJ2-3
TGTGCCAGCAGTGAGTTCCAAGCGGGAGAATCAGGGGCCAACGTCCTGACTTTC | CASSEFQAGESGANVLTF | TRBV6-1 | TRBD2 | 18 | - | TRBJ2-6
TGCAGCGTGGGGGGACAGCGGGACACTGAAGCTTTCTTT | CSVGGQRDTEAFF | TRBV29-1 | TRBD1 | 13 | - | TRBJ1-1
TGTGCCAGCAGCTACCCGGGAGGCATCCAAGAGACCCAGTACTTC | CASSYPGGIQETQYF | TRBV7-8 | TRBD2 | 15 | - | TRBJ2-5
TGTGCCACCACTCCCCTAGCGGGAGCCGTAGATACGCAGTATTTT | CATTPLAGAVDTQYF | TRBV6-1 | TRBD2 | 15 | - | TRBJ2-3
TGTGCCAGCGCTTGCCGGGACAGAAATTCACCCCTCCACTTT | CASACRDRNSPLHF | TRBV25-1 | TRBD1 | 14 | - | TRBJ1-6
TGTGCCAGCAGCGCGGGAGTAAACACCGGGGAGCTGTTTTTT | CASSAGVNTGELFF | TRBV9 | - | 14 | - | TRBJ2-2
TGTGCCAGCACCCTCCGGGGGGACCAGGATCAGCCCCAGCATTTT | CASTLRGDQDQPQHF | TRBV7-9 | - | 15 | - | TRBJ1-5
TGTGCCAGCAGCTCTCCTCCCAGACAGGTAGGAGAAAAACTGTTTTTT | CASSSPPRQVGEKLFF | TRBV7-4 | - | 16 | - | TRBJ1-4
TGTGCAAGTCGCTTGTACCGGGACAGAGACTACAATGAGCAGTTCTTC | CASRLYRDRDYNEQFF | TRBV12-2 | - | 16 | - | TRBJ2-1
TGTGCCAGCAGGCCACCAGGGACCTACGAGCAGTACTTC | CASRPPGTYEQYF | TRBV27 | - | 13 | - | TRBJ2-7
TGTGCCATCAGTGCAGGACTAGCGGGAGTCGAAAGGGAGACCCAGTACTTC | CAISAGLAGVERETQYF | TRBV10-3 | TRBD2 | 17 | - | TRBJ2-5
TGTGCCAGTAGTATGGATCCGACAGGGGGCATGTACGAGCAGTACTTC | CASSMDPTGGMYEQYF | TRBV19 | TRBD1 | 16 | - | TRBJ2-7
TGCGCCAGCAGCCTCGGGACTAGCGGGAGCCAGTACTTC | CASSLGTSGSQYF | TRBV4-3 | TRBD2 | 13 | - | TRBJ2-7
TGTGCCAGTATCTCGAGGCGTGGGAGGAATCAGCCCCAGCATTTT | CASISRRGRNQPQHF | TRBV19 | - | 15 | - | TRBJ1-5
TGTGCCACTACGACGTCCCAGCGGGGTTCCTACGAGCAGTACTTC | CATTTSQRGSYEQYF | TRBV27 | TRBD2 | 15 | - | TRBJ2-7
TGTGCCAGCAGCTTGGCGGGGCAGGGGGAAGCTTTCTTT | CASSLAGQGEAFF | TRBV5-4 | - | 13 | - | TRBJ1-1
TGCAGCGCTACTGTCCACAGCCATAACACCGGGGAGCTGTTTTTT | CSATVHSHNTGELFF | TRBV29-1 | - | 15 | - | TRBJ2-2
TGTGCCAGCGGACTAGCGGGAAGAGATACGCAGTATTTT | CASGLAGRDTQYF | TRBV27 | TRBD2 | 13 | - | TRBJ2-3
TGTGCCAGCAGTCCCACCGGGCCCCGGGGTGGTGAGCAGTTCTTC | CASSPTGPRGGEQFF | TRBV27 | - | 15 | - | TRBJ2-1
TGCGCCAGCAGCTTGGGACCCACAGGGATCTACCGGGAGCTGTTTTTT | CASSLGPTGIYRELFF | TRBV5-1 | - | 16 | once | TRBJ2-2
TGTGCCAGCTCACAAACCGAGGGGGCCTACTACGAGCAGTACTTC | CASSQTEGAYYEQYF | TRBV18 | TRBD1 | 15 | - | TRBJ2-7
TGCGCCAGCAGCCCGGACGCGGGACTCTCCTACGAGCAGTACTTC | CASSPDAGLSYEQYF | TRBV4-3 | - | 15 | - | TRBJ2-7
TGTGCCAGCAGGGACCCACGGGACAGGGGCCCAGATACGCAGTATTTT | CASRDPRDRGPDTQYF | TRBV27 | TRBD1 | 16 | few | TRBJ2-3
TGTGCCAGTAGTATAGATCGTGCGGGCGAAAACAATGAGCAGTTCTTC | CASSIDRAGENNEQFF | TRBV19 | - | 16 | few | TRBJ2-1
TGCGCCAGCAGCTCGATTCAAGGGGAGGACACTGAAGCTTTCTTT | CASSSIQGEDTEAFF | TRBV5-1 | - | 15 | - | TRBJ1-1